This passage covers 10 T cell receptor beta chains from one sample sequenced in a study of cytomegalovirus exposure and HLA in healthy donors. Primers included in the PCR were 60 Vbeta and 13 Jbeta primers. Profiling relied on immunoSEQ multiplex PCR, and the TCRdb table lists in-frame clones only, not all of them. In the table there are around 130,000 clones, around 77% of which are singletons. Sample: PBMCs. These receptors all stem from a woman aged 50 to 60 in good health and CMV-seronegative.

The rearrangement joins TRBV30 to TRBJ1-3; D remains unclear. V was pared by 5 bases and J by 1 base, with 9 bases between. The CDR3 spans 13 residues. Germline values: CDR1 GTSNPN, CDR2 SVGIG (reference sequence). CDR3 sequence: CAWSAGSGNTIYF. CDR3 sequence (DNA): TGTGCCTGGTCGGCAGGTTCTGGAAACACCATATATTTT.

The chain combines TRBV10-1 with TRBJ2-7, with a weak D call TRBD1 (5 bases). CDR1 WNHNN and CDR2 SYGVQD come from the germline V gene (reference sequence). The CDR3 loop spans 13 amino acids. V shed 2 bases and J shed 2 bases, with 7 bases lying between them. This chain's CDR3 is CASSEGRAYEQYF. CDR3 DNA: TGCGCCAGCAGTGAGGGCAGGGCCTACGAGCAGTACTTC.

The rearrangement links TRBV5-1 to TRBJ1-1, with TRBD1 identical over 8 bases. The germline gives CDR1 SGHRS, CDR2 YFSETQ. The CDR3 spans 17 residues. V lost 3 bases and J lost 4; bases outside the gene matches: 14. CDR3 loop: CASSSKNSYRGATEAFF. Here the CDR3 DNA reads TGCGCCAGCAGCTCGAAAAATTCCTACAGGGGGGCCACTGAAGCTTTCTTT.

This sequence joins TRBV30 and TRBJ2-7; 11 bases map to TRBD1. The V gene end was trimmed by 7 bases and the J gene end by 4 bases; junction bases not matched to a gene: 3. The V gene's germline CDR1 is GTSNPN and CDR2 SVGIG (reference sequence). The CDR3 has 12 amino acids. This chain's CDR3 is CALGQGAYEQYF. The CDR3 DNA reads TGTGCCTTAGGACAGGGGGCGTACGAGCAGTACTTC.

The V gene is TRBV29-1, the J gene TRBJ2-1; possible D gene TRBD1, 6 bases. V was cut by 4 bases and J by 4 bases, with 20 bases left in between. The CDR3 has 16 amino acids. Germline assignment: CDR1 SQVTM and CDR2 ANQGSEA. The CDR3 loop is CSVVEWIRQAYNEQFF. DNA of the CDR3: TGCAGCGTTGTTGAGTGGATTCGACAGGCGTACAATGAGCAGTTCTTC.

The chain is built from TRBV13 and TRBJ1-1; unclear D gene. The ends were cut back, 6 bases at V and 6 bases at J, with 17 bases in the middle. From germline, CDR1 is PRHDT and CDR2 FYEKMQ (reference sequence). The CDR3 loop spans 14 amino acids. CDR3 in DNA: TGTGCCAGCAGACCCCGACACCGAGTCGCTGAAGCTTTCTTT. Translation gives CASRPRHRVAEAFF.

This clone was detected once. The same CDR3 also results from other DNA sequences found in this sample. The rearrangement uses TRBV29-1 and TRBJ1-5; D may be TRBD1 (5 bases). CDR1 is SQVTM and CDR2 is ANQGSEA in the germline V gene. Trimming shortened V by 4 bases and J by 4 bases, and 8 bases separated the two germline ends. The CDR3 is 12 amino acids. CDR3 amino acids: CSVGGGNQPQHF. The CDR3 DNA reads TGCAGCGTTGGGGGGGGGAATCAGCCCCAGCATTTT. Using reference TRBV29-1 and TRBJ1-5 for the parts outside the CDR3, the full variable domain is SAVISQKPSRDICQRGTSLTIQCQVDSQVTMMFWYRQQPGQSLTLIATANQGSEATYESGFVIDKFPISRPNLTFSTLTVSNMSPEDSSIYLCSVGGGNQPQHFGDGTRLSIL.

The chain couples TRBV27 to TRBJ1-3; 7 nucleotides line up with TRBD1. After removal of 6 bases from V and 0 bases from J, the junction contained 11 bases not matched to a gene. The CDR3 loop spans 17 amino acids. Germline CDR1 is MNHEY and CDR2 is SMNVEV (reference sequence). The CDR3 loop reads CASSSRTGPSSGNTIYF. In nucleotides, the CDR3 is TGTGCCAGCAGCTCCCGGACAGGACCCAGCTCTGGAAACACCATATATTTT.

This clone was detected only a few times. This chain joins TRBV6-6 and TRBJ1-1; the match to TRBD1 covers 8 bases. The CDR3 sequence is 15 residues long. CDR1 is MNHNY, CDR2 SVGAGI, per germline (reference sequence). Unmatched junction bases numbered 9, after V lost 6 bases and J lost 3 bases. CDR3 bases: TGTGCCAGCAGCTCTAGGGACAGGTATGACACTGAAGCTTTCTTT. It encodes CASSSRDRYDTEAFF.

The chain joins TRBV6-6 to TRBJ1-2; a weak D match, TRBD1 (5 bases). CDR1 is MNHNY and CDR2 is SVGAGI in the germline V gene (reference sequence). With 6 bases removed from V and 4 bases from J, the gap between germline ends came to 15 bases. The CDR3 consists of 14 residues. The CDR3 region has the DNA TGTGCCAGCAGCGGGGAACAGGAGGGCTATGGCTACACCTTC. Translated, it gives CASSGEQEGYGYTF.